Sequencing of this TCR beta chain was carried out in a study of T cell repertoires in cytomegalovirus infection. This clonotype was observed a handful of times. What it binds is not known. The CDR3 loop spans 15 amino acids. Germline CDR1 SGHVS, CDR2 FQNEAQ. V lost 3 bases and J 4 bases, leaving 13 bases between the germline ends. TCRdb fed the reads into MiXCR, producing one record per CDR3 protein. This table holds roughly 500,000 distinct CDR3 sequences, more than 30% found once. The J gene is TRBJ2-1, the V gene TRBV7-8; no clear D gene. Here the sequenced sample was cultured PBMCs, taken from culture after CMV antigen stimulation. This TCR derives from a human donor in good health (CMV status not recorded). Some clones in this sample may be carry-over from other donors' samples. CDR3 region: CASSFSRNPYNEQFF. Written as DNA, the CDR3 is TGTGCCAGCAGCTTCTCGCGGAACCCATACAATGAGCAGTTCTTC. Supplemented by reference TRBV7-8 and TRBJ2-1, the full variable domain reads GAGVSQSPRYKVAKRGQDVALRCDPISGHVSLFWYQQALGQGPEFLTYFQNEAQLDKSGLPSDRFFAERPEGSVSTLKIQRTQQEDSAVYLCASSFSRNPYNEQFFGPGTRLTVL.